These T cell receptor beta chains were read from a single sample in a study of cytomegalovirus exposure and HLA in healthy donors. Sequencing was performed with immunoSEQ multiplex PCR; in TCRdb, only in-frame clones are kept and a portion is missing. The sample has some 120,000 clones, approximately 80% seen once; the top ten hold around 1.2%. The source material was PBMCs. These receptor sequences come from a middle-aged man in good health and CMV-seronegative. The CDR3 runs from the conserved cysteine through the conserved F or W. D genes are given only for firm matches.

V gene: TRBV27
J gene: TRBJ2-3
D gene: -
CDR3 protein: CASSSYSTDTQYF
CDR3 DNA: TGTGCCAGCAGTTCGTATAGCACAGATACGCAGTATTTT

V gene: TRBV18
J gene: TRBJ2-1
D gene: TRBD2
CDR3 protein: CASSATSDNEQFF
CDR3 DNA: TGTGCCAGCTCAGCGACTAGCGACAATGAGCAGTTCTTC

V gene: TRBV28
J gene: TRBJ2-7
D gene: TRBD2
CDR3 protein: CASSSLGGEGQYF
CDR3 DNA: TGTGCCAGCAGTTCCCTCGGGGGGGAGGGGCAGTACTTC

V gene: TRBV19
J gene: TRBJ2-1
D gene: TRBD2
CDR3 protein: CASSIATSGRPYNEQFF
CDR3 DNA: TGTGCCAGTAGTATCGCGACTAGCGGGAGACCCTACAATGAGCAGTTCTTC

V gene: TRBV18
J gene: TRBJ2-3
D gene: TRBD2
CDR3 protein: CASSRRAGGRQDTQYF
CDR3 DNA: TGTGCCAGCTCACGACGGGCGGGAGGGCGTCAAGATACGCAGTATTTT

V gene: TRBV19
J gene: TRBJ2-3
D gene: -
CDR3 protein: CASSTTLGGRPSGDTQYF
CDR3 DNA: TGTGCCAGTAGTACGACCCTCGGGGGGCGGCCCTCGGGGGATACGCAGTATTTT

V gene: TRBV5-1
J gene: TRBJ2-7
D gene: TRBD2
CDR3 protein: CASALRGGTYEQYF
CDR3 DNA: TGCGCCAGCGCTCTTCGCGGGGGGACCTACGAGCAGTACTTC

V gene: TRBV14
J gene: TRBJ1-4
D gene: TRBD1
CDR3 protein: CASSLWTGPNEKLFF
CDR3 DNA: TGTGCCAGCAGCCTGTGGACAGGACCTAATGAAAAACTGTTTTTT

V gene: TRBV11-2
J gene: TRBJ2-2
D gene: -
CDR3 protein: CASSLDPLGRELFF
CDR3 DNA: TGTGCCAGCAGCTTAGATCCCCTCGGTAGGGAGCTGTTTTTT

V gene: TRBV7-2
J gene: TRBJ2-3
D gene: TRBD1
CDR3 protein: CASSLGGQGTDTQYF
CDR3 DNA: TGTGCCAGCAGCTTAGGGGGACAGGGCACAGATACGCAGTATTTT

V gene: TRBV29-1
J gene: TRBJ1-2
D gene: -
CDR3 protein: CSVEEGRDGYTF
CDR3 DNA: TGCAGCGTTGAGGAAGGGAGGGATGGCTACACCTTC

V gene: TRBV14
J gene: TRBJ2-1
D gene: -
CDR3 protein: CASSHHSNRDNEQFF
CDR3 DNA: TGTGCCAGCAGCCATCACTCAAATCGGGACAATGAGCAGTTCTTC

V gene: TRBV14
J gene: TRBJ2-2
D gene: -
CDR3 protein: CASSHAGTGTGELFF
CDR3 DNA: TGTGCCAGCAGCCATGCCGGTACCGGCACCGGGGAGCTGTTTTTT